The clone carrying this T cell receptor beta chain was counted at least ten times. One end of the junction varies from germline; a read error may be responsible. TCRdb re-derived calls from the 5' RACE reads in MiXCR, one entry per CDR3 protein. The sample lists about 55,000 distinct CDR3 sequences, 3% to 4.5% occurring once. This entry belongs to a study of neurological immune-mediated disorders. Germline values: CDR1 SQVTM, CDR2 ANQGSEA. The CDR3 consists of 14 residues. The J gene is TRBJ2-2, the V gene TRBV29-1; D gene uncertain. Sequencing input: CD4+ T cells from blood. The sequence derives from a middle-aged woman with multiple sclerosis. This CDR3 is CSAEENSNTGELFF. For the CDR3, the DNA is TGCAGCGCTGAAGAAAACAGTAACACCGGGGAGCTGTTTTTT.